A single sample is the source of the 22 T cell receptor beta chains below, sequenced in a study of regulatory T cells in long-lasting Graves disease. Time point of the sample: newly diagnosed GD, antithyroid drugs for less than 3 months. From PBMCs, RNA was extracted and then used to make the TCR library. Building of the TCR beta libraries involved iRepertoire HTBI primers and Arm-PCR of CDR3 regions. TCRdb reanalysed the multiplex PCR reads using MiXCR and keeps one entry per CDR3 protein. The sample shows 360,000 or so distinct CDR3 sequences, 15% to 20% of them seen only once. A further study also used this sample, focusing on T cells in Graves' hyperthyroidism and ophthalmopathy.

The sequences come from peripheral blood mononuclear cells (PBMCs), collected at new diagnosis, from a patient treated with antithyroid drugs. These TCRs come from a woman aged 18-30 years with Graves disease.

This clonotype was found many times. The chain employs TRBV27 and TRBJ2-5; 13 nucleotides align to TRBD2. Trimming cost V 5 bases and J 9 bases; bases outside gene matches: 9. In germline, CDR1 is MNHEY, CDR2 SMNVEV (reference sequence). The CDR3 extends over 15 amino acids. The CDR3 loop reads CASSRGLAGNKAQYF. CDR3 DNA: TGTGCCAGCAGTAGGGGACTAGCGGGAAATAAGGCCCAGTACTTC.

Ten or more counts support this clonotype. The genes are TRBV5-5 and TRBJ2-5; D might be TRBD1 or TRBD2, each matching 7 bases. Trimming removed 3 bases at V and 4 bases at J, with 16 bases between. Germline V gives CDR1 SGHKS, CDR2 YYEKEE (reference sequence). This CDR3 has 15 amino acids. DNA of the CDR3: TGTGCCAGCAGCTACTCGACAGGGAGGGTAGAGACCCAGTACTTC. Translated: CASSYSTGRVETQYF.

This clonotype has ten or more counts. V and J are TRBV10-3 and TRBJ1-1; TRBD1 might be the D (5 bases). Germline V CDR1 and CDR2: ENHRY, SYGVKD. V lost 8 bases, J lost 0 bases, and 10 bases lay in between. The CDR3 is made up of 13 amino acids. The DNA of the CDR3 is TGTGCCATCTCGGACATGATGAACACTGAAGCTTTCTTT. This sequence encodes CAISDMMNTEAFF.

This clonotype was counted at least ten times. V usage is TRBV6-5 and J usage is TRBJ1-2; TRBD1 is a possible D gene (5 bases). The germline CDR1 and CDR2 sequences are MNHEY and SVGAGI. Trimming pared 3 bases from V and 5 bases from J, leaving 19 bases between. This CDR3 contains 16 residues. The DNA for the CDR3 is TGTGCCAGCAGTTATCGGACCCAGGGTAGTGGATATGGCTACACCTTC. As protein: CASSYRTQGSGYGYTF.

The sample holds a few counts of this clonotype. The chain is built from TRBV29-1 and TRBJ2-3; perhaps TRBD2 as D (7 bases). The CDR3 contains 14 residues. CDR1 SQVTM and CDR2 ANQGSEA come from the germline V gene. Trimming stripped 0 bases from V and 7 bases from J, with 14 bases between. The CDR3 protein is CSVEDGRDINTQYF. For the CDR3, the DNA is TGCAGCGTTGAAGATGGGAGGGACATCAATACGCAGTATTTT.

This clonotype was recorded many times. The CDR3 reads CASSYSPGNQPQHF. The CDR3 DNA reads as TGTGCCAGCAGTTACTCACCCGGCAATCAGCCCCAGCATTTT. This sequence joins TRBV6-5 and TRBJ1-5, with D hard to call. V was clipped by 0 bases and J by 2 bases, with 5 bases between them. CDR3 size: 14 residues. The germline CDR1 and CDR2 sequences are MNHEY and SVGAGI.

This clonotype was seen more than once but under ten times. The chain is built from TRBV6-1 and TRBJ1-1; perhaps TRBD1 as D (5 bases). V was shortened by 4 bases and J by 1 base, with 10 bases between the two germline ends. This CDR3 spans 14 amino acids. Germline-derived CDR1 and CDR2 are MNHNS and SASEGT. The CDR3 here is CASSGGIKNTEAFF. The CDR3 DNA sequence: TGTGCCAGCAGTGGGGGGATTAAGAACACTGAAGCTTTCTTT.

Comment on this clonotype: One junction end does not reproduce the germline sequence, and a read error may be involved. The genes are TRBV6-1 and TRBJ2-1; unclear D gene. Germline V gives CDR1 MNHNS, CDR2 SASEGT. The CDR3 length is 13 residues. CDR3: CARSEAVDNEQFF. The CDR3 bases are TGTGCCCGCAGTGAGGCTGTCGACAATGAGCAGTTCTTC.

This chain joins TRBV6-2 or TRBV6-3 and TRBJ2-7; 7 nucleotides align to TRBD1. V shed 0 bases and J 3 bases; nucleotides not matched to a gene: 5. CDR3 length: 15 amino acids. Germline CDR1 reads MNHEY; CDR2 reads SVGEGT. The CDR3 spells CASSYSGTAYYEQYF. CDR3 DNA: TGTGCCAGCAGTTACTCCGGGACAGCATACTACGAGCAGTACTTC.

This clonotype was counted at least ten times. This chain uses TRBV12-3 or TRBV12-4 with TRBJ2-2; TRBD1 is a possible D gene (5 bases). Deletions cut 6 bases from V and 6 bases from J, with 14 bases between. The CDR3 runs 14 residues. The CDR3 bases are TGTGCCAGCAGGGCGGTAATCAGGGCCGGGGAGCTGTTTTTT. This translates into CASRAVIRAGELFF.

This clonotype appeared many times. This sequence joins TRBV3-1 and TRBJ1-1, with D uncertain. The ends were cut back, 1 base at V and 0 bases at J, with 6 bases in the middle. Germline assignment: CDR1 LGHDT and CDR2 YNNKEL (reference sequence). The CDR3 contains 14 residues. CDR3 nucleotides: TGTGCCAGCAGCCAAGCAGTAATGAACACTGAAGCTTTCTTT. Its translation is CASSQAVMNTEAFF.

This clonotype turned up a few times. In nucleotides, the CDR3 is TGTGCCAGTACTCGGACAGGAGGTACTGGGGCCAACGTCCTGACTTTC. Translation: CASTRTGGTGANVLTF. The gene calls are TRBV11-2 and TRBJ2-6; 7 nucleotides match TRBD1. The CDR3 extends over 16 amino acids. The J segment lost 2 bases and the V segment lost 9 bases, leaving 10 bases of the junction unmatched. Germline V gives CDR1 SGHAT, CDR2 FQNNGV.

The chain couples TRBV7-6 to TRBJ2-2; D remains unclear. V lost 5 bases to trimming and J lost 5 bases, with 9 bases between them. Germline CDR1 reads SGHVS; CDR2 reads FNYEAQ. The CDR3 totals 13 residues. As DNA, the CDR3 is TGTGCCAGCAGCGATCCACTGACCGGGGAGCTGTTTTTT. As protein: CASSDPLTGELFF.

This clonotype was counted ten times or more. As DNA, the CDR3 is TGTGCCAGCAGGGCGACAGGGGCGGGGGACTATGGCTACACCTTC. This sequence encodes CASRATGAGDYGYTF. This chain joins TRBV2 and TRBJ1-2; TRBD1 aligns across 8 bases. Per the germline V gene, CDR1 is SNHLY and CDR2 is FYNNEI. CDR3 size: 15 residues. Trimming at V came to 6 bases and at J to 3 bases, leaving 9 bases not matched to a gene.

This clonotype showed up many times. The chain has TRBV9 and TRBJ2-1; TRBD2 matches at 7 bases. This CDR3 is 14 amino acids long. V lost 0 bases, J lost 8 bases, and 5 bases stayed unmatched. From germline, CDR1 is SGDLS and CDR2 YYNGEE. Here the CDR3 reads CASSVGGEGYEQFF. In DNA form, the CDR3 reads TGTGCCAGCAGCGTAGGAGGGGAGGGCTATGAGCAGTTCTTC.

In its sample, this clonotype was seen many times. This sequence joins TRBV6-5 and TRBJ2-1, with D perhaps matching TRBD2 (6 bases). V was pared by 2 bases and J by 1 base, with 15 bases between. CDR3 length: 17 amino acids. The germline V gene has CDR1 MNHEY and CDR2 SVGAGI. The CDR3: CASSYLPGGVSYNEQFF. DNA for the CDR3: TGTGCCAGCAGTTACCTCCCCGGCGGGGTATCCTACAATGAGCAGTTCTTC.

The gene calls are TRBV7-3 and TRBJ2-6; tentative D call: TRBD2 (5 bases). This CDR3 spans 16 amino acids. Germline CDR1 is SGHTA and CDR2 is FQGTGA. The germline V and J ends were trimmed by 4 bases and 0 bases, with 10 bases remaining between them. The CDR3 DNA sequence: TGTGCCAGCAGCTCCCTCGGGGACTCTGGGGCCAACGTCCTGACTTTC. Translating it yields CASSSLGDSGANVLTF.

This clonotype has only a few counts. The rearrangement uses TRBV28 and TRBJ2-5; 7 bases map to TRBD1. Looked up from germline, CDR1 is MDHEN and CDR2 is SYDVKM. This CDR3 is 15 amino acids long. Trimming at V came to 6 bases and at J to 2 bases, leaving 9 bases not matched to a gene. CDR3 in amino acids: CASSHAGTDQETQYF. CDR3 bases: TGTGCCAGCAGCCATGCCGGGACAGATCAAGAGACCCAGTACTTC.

This clonotype was seen at least ten times. The J gene is TRBJ2-1, the V gene TRBV28, with 15 bases matching TRBD2. The trim removed 5 bases at V and 3 bases at J, leaving 8 bases unmatched. The CDR3 runs to 18 residues. Germline V gene data show CDR1 as MDHEN and CDR2 as SYDVKM. CDR3 residues: CASSPQWGLAGGYNEQFF. The CDR3 DNA reads as TGTGCCAGCAGTCCACAATGGGGACTAGCGGGGGGCTACAATGAGCAGTTCTTC.

About this clonotype itself: At one boundary the junction diverges from the germline segment, which might be a read error. This chain links TRBV3-1 with TRBJ2-1; possibly TRBD1 or TRBD2 for D (6 bases each). Germline V gene data show CDR1 as LGHDT and CDR2 as YNNKEL (reference sequence). The CDR3 consists of 15 residues. The CDR3, as DNA: TGTGCCAGCAGGGAAGGCGGGACACCCTACAATAAGCAGTTCTTC. It encodes CASREGGTPYNKQFF.

There are many counts of this clonotype. The J gene is TRBJ1-5, the V gene TRBV28; D is ambiguous. Trimming removed 6 bases from V and 4 bases from J, with 10 bases in between. The length of the CDR3 is 13 residues. Germline V gives CDR1 MDHEN, CDR2 SYDVKM. CDR3 in DNA: TGTGCCAGCAGCGACCCATCAAATCAGCCCCAGCATTTT. Its protein product is CASSDPSNQPQHF.

This clonotype was detected ten times or more. CDR3 region: CASSVVIPGSQETQYF. In nucleotides, the CDR3 is TGCGCCAGCAGTGTAGTCATCCCTGGGTCCCAAGAGACCCAGTACTTC. V gene TRBV10-2 combines with J gene TRBJ2-5; D call uncertain. V was trimmed by 4 bases and J by 1 base, leaving 16 bases between them. This CDR3 comprises 16 residues. CDR1 and CDR2 from the germline V gene are WSHSY and SAAADI.